This T cell receptor beta chain was recorded in a study of cytomegalovirus exposure and HLA in healthy donors. Points on this clone: What it recognizes is unknown.

PCR primers comprised 60 Vbeta and 13 Jbeta primers. Here immunoSEQ multiplex PCR was the method, and the copy in TCRdb shows in-frame clones only, minus some. The sample records about 110,000 clones, roughly 85% being singletons. Findings of the study overall: The study had only CMV serostatus as immune exposure information. TCR beta sequences reportedly predicted most subjects' HLA-A and HLA-B alleles accurately.

The sequence came from a woman aged 40 to 49 in good health and CMV-seronegative. The sample comprised PBMCs.

CDR3 protein: CASSIIYDTQYF. The CDR3 region has the DNA TGTGCCAGCAGTATCATCTACGATACGCAGTATTTT. The chain uses TRBV6-1 and TRBJ2-3; D unresolved. Germline CDR1 is MNHNS and CDR2 is SASEGT. Trimming left V 5 bases short and J 6 bases short, with 9 bases between. This CDR3 is 12 amino acids long.